The rows below give T cell receptor beta chains drawn from one sample of a study of blood T cell repertoires in COVID-19. TCRdb keeps only in-frame clones here, not all; method: immunoSEQ multiplex PCR. The table has some 150,000 clones, roughly 84% seen once. The sequencing input was peripheral blood. The receptors shown here come from a woman aged 55-69 years with acute or convalescent COVID-19. Both conserved end residues are part of each CDR3. D genes are given only for firm matches. Expanded clones get a size class; other rows say once, few or many, or leave the size out.

clone size,D gene,V gene,J gene,CDR3 DNA,CDR3 protein
NA,NA,TRBV28,TRBJ1-5,TGTGCCAGCAGCCGGGTGACAGTCCTCAATCAGCCCCAGCATTTT,CASSRVTVLNQPQHF
NA,TRBD1,TRBV28,TRBJ2-7,TGTGCCAGCATGGGACAGGTCTACGAGCAGTACTTC,CASMGQVYEQYF
NA,TRBD2,TRBV7-9,TRBJ2-5,TGTGCCAGCAGCTTCGGTAGCGGGGGACCGTACCAAGAGACCCAGTACTTC,CASSFGSGGPYQETQYF
NA,TRBD1,TRBV19,TRBJ2-7,TGTGCCAGTAGTCGGGACAGGGCAACCTACGAGCAGTACTTC,CASSRDRATYEQYF
NA,NA,TRBV12-3/TRBV12-4,TRBJ1-1,TGTGCCAGCAGTTTAATCGGCGGTGAAGCTTTCTTT,CASSLIGGEAFF
NA,TRBD2,TRBV7-2,TRBJ2-2,TGTGCCAGCAGCTTATTTGGCGGGGGGGCGAACACCGGGGAGCTGTTTTTT,CASSLFGGGANTGELFF
once,TRBD2,TRBV5-1,TRBJ2-5,TGCGCCAGCAGAGGTCCTAGCGGGACACAAGAGACCCAGTACTTC,CASRGPSGTQETQYF
NA,NA,TRBV4-1,TRBJ1-6,TGCGCCAGCAGCCAAGACCCGGAAAGGAGCTCCTATAATTCACCCCTCCACTTT,CASSQDPERSSYNSPLHF
few,NA,TRBV4-1,TRBJ1-3,TGCGCCAGCAGCCAAGGGTCGGACAGCTCTGGAAACACCATATATTTT,CASSQGSDSSGNTIYF
NA,NA,TRBV7-3,TRBJ1-2,TGTGCCAGCAGCTCCCCCCTGGGGCCTGGCCATGGCTACACCTTC,CASSSPLGPGHGYTF
NA,NA,TRBV6-1,TRBJ1-3,TGTGCCAGCAGTGAACGGTGGAACACCATATATTTT,CASSERWNTIYF
NA,TRBD1,TRBV10-1,TRBJ2-7,TGCGCCAGCAGTGGAGGGACAGGGGGCCCCTACGAGCAGTACTTC,CASSGGTGGPYEQYF
once,TRBD1,TRBV7-8,TRBJ1-1,TGTGCCAGCAGCTTAGCACAGGGGGGGGACACTGAAGCTTTCTTT,CASSLAQGGDTEAFF
NA,TRBD2,TRBV6-6,TRBJ2-5,TGTGCCAGCAGTTACTATCTAGCGGGGGGCCAAGAGACCCAGTACTTC,CASSYYLAGGQETQYF
NA,NA,TRBV5-1,TRBJ2-2,TGCGCCAGCACCGCGACAGTCGCGAACACCGGGGAGCTGTTTTTT,CASTATVANTGELFF
once,NA,TRBV19,TRBJ1-1,TGTGCCAGTAGTATAGGAGACCAACTAAAGAACACTGAAGCTTTCTTT,CASSIGDQLKNTEAFF
NA,TRBD1,TRBV19,TRBJ1-1,TGTGCCAGTAGTATGTACAGGGGCACTGAAGCTTTCTTT,CASSMYRGTEAFF
NA,NA,TRBV29-1,TRBJ1-1,TGCAGCGTTGAAGTACAGGGTAGTAGGACTGAAGCTTTCTTT,CSVEVQGSRTEAFF
NA,NA,TRBV30,TRBJ1-2,TGTGCCTGGGGTTCAGGCTACACCTTC,CAWGSGYTF
NA,NA,TRBV27,TRBJ2-1,TGTGCCAGCAGATACAAAGCCTACAATGAGCAGTTCTTC,CASRYKAYNEQFF
NA,TRBD1,TRBV6-5,TRBJ1-2,TGTGCCAGCAGCCGACAGGGGATCGGGGGGGGCTACACCTTC,CASSRQGIGGGYTF
NA,TRBD1,TRBV7-9,TRBJ2-5,TGTGCCAGCAGCCCGGACAGGTGGGAGACCCAGTACTTC,CASSPDRWETQYF
NA,NA,TRBV12-3/TRBV12-4,TRBJ1-3,TGTGCCAGCACGGCTGGAAACACCATATATTTT,CASTAGNTIYF
NA,NA,TRBV6-5,TRBJ1-2,TGTGCCAGCAGTCAACAGGCGACCTATGGCTACACCTTC,CASSQQATYGYTF
NA,NA,TRBV12-3/TRBV12-4,TRBJ1-1,TGTGCCAGCACCTGGGGCAGCGCAGAAGCTTTCTTT,CASTWGSAEAFF
once,TRBD2,TRBV9,TRBJ2-3,TGTGCCAGCAGCGCTCTACGGGGGGACACAGATACGCAGTATTTT,CASSALRGDTDTQYF
once,NA,TRBV5-1,TRBJ2-7,TGCGCCAGCAGCCCACTGGCGGGGAGCTCCTACGAGCAGTACTTC,CASSPLAGSSYEQYF
NA,TRBD2,TRBV3-1/TRBV3-2,TRBJ2-3,TGTGCCAGCAGCCTGGGACTAGCGGGGGGCGATACGCAGTATTTT,CASSLGLAGGDTQYF
once,TRBD2,TRBV25-1,TRBJ2-7,TGTGCCTGTAGCGGGACCTACGAGCAGTACTTC,CACSGTYEQYF
NA,TRBD1,TRBV9,TRBJ2-1,TGTGCCAGCAGCCTTAGCAACAGGGGGAATGAGCAGTTCTTC,CASSLSNRGNEQFF
NA,NA,TRBV15,TRBJ2-7,TGTGCCACCAGCAGAGGGATTGACAGCTACGAGCAGTACTTC,CATSRGIDSYEQYF
NA,NA,TRBV29-1,TRBJ1-5,TGCAGCGTTTCCCTGGGAGGGGCAGGACAGCCCCAGCATTTT,CSVSLGGAGQPQHF
many,TRBD2,TRBV3-1/TRBV3-2,TRBJ2-5,TGTGCCAGCAGCCAAGCGGGGGGGCAAGAGACCCAGTACTTC,CASSQAGGQETQYF
NA,NA,TRBV28,TRBJ2-7,TGTGCCAGCAGTTTCGAGGCGGTCTCCTACGAGCAGTACTTC,CASSFEAVSYEQYF
NA,TRBD1,TRBV7-2,TRBJ2-5,TGTGCCAGCAGCTCCCACAGGGGGCGGGGGGAGACCCAGTACTTC,CASSSHRGRGETQYF
NA,TRBD2,TRBV7-3,TRBJ2-5,TGTGCCAGCAGCTTAGTGGGAGGGGTAGAGACCCAGTACTTC,CASSLVGGVETQYF
once,NA,TRBV18,TRBJ1-1,TGTGCCAGCTCACCACTCTACACTGAAGCTTTCTTT,CASSPLYTEAFF
NA,NA,TRBV5-1,TRBJ2-3,TGCGCCAGCAGCTCCATGGGGGGGCTCACAGATACGCAGTATTTT,CASSSMGGLTDTQYF
few,NA,TRBV3-1/TRBV3-2,TRBJ2-5,TGTGCCAGCAGCCAAGTCTCGGGGGAGGAGACCCAGTACTTC,CASSQVSGEETQYF
once,TRBD1,TRBV6-5,TRBJ2-1,TGTGCCAGCAGCCGGACAGGGGGCCACAATGAGCAGTTCTTC,CASSRTGGHNEQFF
NA,TRBD2,TRBV12-5,TRBJ2-2,TGTGCTAGTGGTTTGGTCCCCCCGAGACTAGCGGGGGTCGATATTAACACCGGGGAGCTGTTTTTT,CASGLVPPRLAGVDINTGELFF